This T cell receptor (beta chain) was identified in a study of blood T cells in healthy people across ages. Findings of the study overall: Diversity estimates from one million T cells were considered underestimates. There were more naive CD4+ cells and higher diversity in long-lived donors than in aged donors.

The CDR3 contains 15 residues. Germline lookup yields CDR1 SGHTA and CDR2 FQGTGA. Primers used in a second PCR of about 7 to 11 cycles were a sample-barcoded 5' primer and a J-beta primer mix. In TCRdb, the 5' RACE reads were re-called with MiXCR into one record per CDR3 protein. The repertoire holds 750,000 to 850,000 distinct CDR3 sequences, with around 25% as singletons. This clonotype was seen more than once but under ten times. The antigen is unknown. At least 5 micrograms of total RNA were extracted per sample. These same data were also listed under a study on T cells of mothers and their children.

This chain links TRBV7-3 with TRBJ2-1, with D possibly being TRBD2 (6 bases). Near its end, the DNA agrees better with TRBJ2-5, so the J call may be wrong. The sequence was collected from a boy between 5 and 17 years old in good health. Sequencing was performed on blood. This CDR3 reads CASSLTDMEGETQYF. The CDR3 DNA reads TGTGCCAGCAGCTTAACGGACATGGAGGGGGAGACCCAGTACTTC.